The present TCR beta chain was sequenced within a study of blood T cell repertoires in COVID-19. Looking at the study overall: Both acute and convalescent COVID-19 samples were obtained from the United States, Italy and Spain.

Data came from immunoSEQ multiplex PCR; TCRdb stores just in-frame clones and leaves some out. The table includes roughly 30,000 clones, about three quarters detected once. CDR3 length: 14 amino acids. Germline V lookup: CDR1 LNHDA, CDR2 SQIVND (reference sequence). The V gene lost 9 bases and the J gene lost 0 bases, with 9 bases spanning the gap. This chain uses TRBV19 with TRBJ1-6; no definite D call. The sequence came from a boy aged 2 to 10 with active or convalescent COVID-19. Source material: peripheral blood. Written as DNA, the CDR3 is TGTGCCAGCGGGTTCACCTCCTATAATTCACCCCTCCACTTT. It yields the protein CASGFTSYNSPLHF.